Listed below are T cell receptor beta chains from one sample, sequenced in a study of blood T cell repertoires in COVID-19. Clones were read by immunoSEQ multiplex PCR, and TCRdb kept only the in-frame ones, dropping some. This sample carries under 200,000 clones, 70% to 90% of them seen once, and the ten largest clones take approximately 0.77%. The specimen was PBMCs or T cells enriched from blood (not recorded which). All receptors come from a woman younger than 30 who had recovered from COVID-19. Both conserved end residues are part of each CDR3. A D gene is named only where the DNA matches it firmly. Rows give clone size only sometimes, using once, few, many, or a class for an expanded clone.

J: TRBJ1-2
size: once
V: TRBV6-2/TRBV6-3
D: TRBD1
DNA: TGTGCCAGCAGTCAAACCACAGGGGCTAGGTATGGCTACACCTTC
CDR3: CASSQTTGARYGYTF

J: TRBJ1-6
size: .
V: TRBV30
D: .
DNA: TGTGCCTGGAGTCTACAGGATAATTCACCCCTCCACTTT
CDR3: CAWSLQDNSPLHF

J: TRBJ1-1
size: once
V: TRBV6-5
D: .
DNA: TGTGCCAGCAAGTTCCAGTTAACGAACACTGAAGCTTTCTTT
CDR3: CASKFQLTNTEAFF

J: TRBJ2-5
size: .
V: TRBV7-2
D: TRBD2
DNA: TGTGCCAGCAGGTTAGCGGGCAGCCAAGAGACCCAGTACTTC
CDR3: CASRLAGSQETQYF

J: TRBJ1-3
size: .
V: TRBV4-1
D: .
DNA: TGCGCCAGCAGCCAAGATGGCAGGTTCGGAAACACCATATATTTT
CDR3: CASSQDGRFGNTIYF

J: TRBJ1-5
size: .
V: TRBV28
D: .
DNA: TGTGCCAGCAGTTTAGCCGGTAAGAATCAGCCCCAGCATTTT
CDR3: CASSLAGKNQPQHF

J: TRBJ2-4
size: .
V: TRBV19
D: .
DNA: TGTGCCAGTAGTATCGACAGCAGACAACACAAAAACATTCAGTACTTC
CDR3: CASSIDSRQHKNIQYF

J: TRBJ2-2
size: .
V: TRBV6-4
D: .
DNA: TGTGCCAGCAGCGATCAGGGGGGAACCGGGGAGCTGTTTTTT
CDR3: CASSDQGGTGELFF

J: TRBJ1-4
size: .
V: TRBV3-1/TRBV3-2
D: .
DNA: TGTGCCAGCAGCCTGTTCAGTGAAAAACTGTTTTTT
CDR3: CASSLFSEKLFF

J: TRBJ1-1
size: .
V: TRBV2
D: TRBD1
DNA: TGTGCCAGCATTGACAGGGGGGCTTTCTTT
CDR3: CASIDRGAFF

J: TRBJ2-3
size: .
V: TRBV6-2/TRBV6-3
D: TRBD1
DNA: TGTGCCAGCAGCCGCGGGACAGGAAAAGATACGCAGTATTTT
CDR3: CASSRGTGKDTQYF

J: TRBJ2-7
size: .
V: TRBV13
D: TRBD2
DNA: TGTGCCAGCAGCTTAGGCCCCCTGGGGGGGACCCAAGACTACGAGCAGTACTTC
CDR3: CASSLGPLGGTQDYEQYF

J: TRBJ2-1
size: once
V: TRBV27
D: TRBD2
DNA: TGTGCCAGCGAACCCAGCGGGAGCTCCTACAATGAGCAGTTCTTC
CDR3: CASEPSGSSYNEQFF

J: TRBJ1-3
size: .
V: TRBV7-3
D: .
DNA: TGTGCCAGCAGCGCGGGACTGAAGGGGAACACCATATATTTT
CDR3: CASSAGLKGNTIYF

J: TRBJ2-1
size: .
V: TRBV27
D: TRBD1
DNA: TGTGCCAGCAGTATGTGGGGACGACCGGGACAGTTTTACAATGAGCAGTTCTTC
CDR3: CASSMWGRPGQFYNEQFF

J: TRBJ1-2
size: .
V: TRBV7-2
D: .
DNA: TGTGCCAGCAGCTTAGATTGGCAGGGGCGCTTTGGCTACACCTTC
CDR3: CASSLDWQGRFGYTF

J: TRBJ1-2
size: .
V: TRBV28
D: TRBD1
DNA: TGTGCCAGCAGTTTATTCAGGGGGGAAGTCTATGGCTACACCTTC
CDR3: CASSLFRGEVYGYTF

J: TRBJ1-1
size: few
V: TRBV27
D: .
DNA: TGTGCCAGCAGTTTCCGACAGAACACTGAAGCTTTCTTT
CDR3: CASSFRQNTEAFF

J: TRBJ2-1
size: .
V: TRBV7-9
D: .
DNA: TGTGCCATCGGACGGGGGTTCTCCTACAATGAGCAGTTCTTC
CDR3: CAIGRGFSYNEQFF

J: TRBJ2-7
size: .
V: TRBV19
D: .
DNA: TGTGCCAGTGCCGCCGGGAACAACTACGAGCAGTACTTC
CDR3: CASAAGNNYEQYF

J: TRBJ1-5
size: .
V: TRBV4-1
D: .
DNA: TGCGCCAGCAGCCAAGATCCAGCTGGAGGGCCCCAGCATTTT
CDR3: CASSQDPAGGPQHF

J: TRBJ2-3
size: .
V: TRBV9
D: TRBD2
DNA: TGTGCCAGCAGCGATAGTATAAGGACTAGCGGTTTCACAGATACGCAGTATTTT
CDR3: CASSDSIRTSGFTDTQYF

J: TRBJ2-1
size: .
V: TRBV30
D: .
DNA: TGTGCCTGGACCCGTAGGAGGGGTTACGCTTGGGGCAATGAGCAGTTCTTC
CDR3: CAWTRRRGYAWGNEQFF

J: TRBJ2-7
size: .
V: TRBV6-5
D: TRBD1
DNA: TGTGCCAGCATTCGACAGGGCTCCTACGAGCAGTACTTC
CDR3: CASIRQGSYEQYF

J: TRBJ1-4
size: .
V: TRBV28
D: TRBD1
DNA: TGTGCCAGCAGGACAGGGGATGTGAGGGAAAAACTGTTTTTT
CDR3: CASRTGDVREKLFF

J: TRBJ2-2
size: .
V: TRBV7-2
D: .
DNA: TGTGCCAGCAGCTTACTGGCCCTAGCGACCGCGAACACCGGGGAGCTGTTTTTT
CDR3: CASSLLALATANTGELFF

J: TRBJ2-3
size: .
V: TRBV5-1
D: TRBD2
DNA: TGCGCCAGCACCCCCGGGACTAGCGGACCAGTAGATACGCAGTATTTT
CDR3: CASTPGTSGPVDTQYF

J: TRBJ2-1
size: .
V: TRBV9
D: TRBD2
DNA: TGTGCCAGCAGCACCCGGACTAGCGGCGCCTACAATGAGCAGTTCTTC
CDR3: CASSTRTSGAYNEQFF

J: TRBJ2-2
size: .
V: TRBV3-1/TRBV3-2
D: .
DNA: TGTGCCAGCAGCCAATCTGCCGGGGAGCTGTTTTTT
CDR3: CASSQSAGELFF

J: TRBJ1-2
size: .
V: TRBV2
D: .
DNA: TGTGGGGCAGGCAGCTATGGCTACACCTTC
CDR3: CGAGSYGYTF

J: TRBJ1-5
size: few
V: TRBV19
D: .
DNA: TGTGCCAGTAGCTCCATCCGGCAGTATAGCAGTCAGCCCCAGCATTTT
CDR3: CASSSIRQYSSQPQHF

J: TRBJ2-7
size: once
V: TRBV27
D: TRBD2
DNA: TGTGCCAGCAGTTTACTAGCGGGAGGGTTAGAGCAGTACTTC
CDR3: CASSLLAGGLEQYF

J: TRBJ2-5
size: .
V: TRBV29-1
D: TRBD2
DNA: TGCAGCGTTGGACTAGCGGAAGAGACCCAGTACTTC
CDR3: CSVGLAEETQYF

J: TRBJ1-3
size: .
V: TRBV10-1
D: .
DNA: TGCGCCAGCAGTGAGACTGGGGGCCACTCTGGAAACACCATATATTTT
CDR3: CASSETGGHSGNTIYF

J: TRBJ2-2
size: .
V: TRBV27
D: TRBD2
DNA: TGTGCCAGCAGGGGACTAGCGGGAGTGGCCGGGGAGCTGTTTTTT
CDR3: CASRGLAGVAGELFF

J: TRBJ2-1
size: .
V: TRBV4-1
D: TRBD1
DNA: TGCGCCAGCAGCCCACTCGACAGGGTTGGCTACAATGAGCAGTTCTTC
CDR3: CASSPLDRVGYNEQFF

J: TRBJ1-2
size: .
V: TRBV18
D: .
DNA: TGTGCCAGCTCACCACTCGGGATCCGGGAACCGTCTAGGGGCTACACCTTC
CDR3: CASSPLGIREPSRGYTF

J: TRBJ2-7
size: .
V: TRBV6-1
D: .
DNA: TGTGCCAGCAGTGACACCTACGAGCAGTACTTC
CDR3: CASSDTYEQYF

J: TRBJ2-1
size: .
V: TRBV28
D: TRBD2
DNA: TGTGCCAGCAGTCGTCGCCTAGCGGTCTACAATGAGCAGTTCTTC
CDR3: CASSRRLAVYNEQFF

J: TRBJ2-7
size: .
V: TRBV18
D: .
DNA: TGTGCCAGCTCACCACAAAACGGCGGGGCGGGCGAGCAGTACTTC
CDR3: CASSPQNGGAGEQYF

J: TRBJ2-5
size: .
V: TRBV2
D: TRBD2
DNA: TGTGCCAGCAGTGTGCCTAGCGGGAGACAAGAGACCCAGTACTTC
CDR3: CASSVPSGRQETQYF

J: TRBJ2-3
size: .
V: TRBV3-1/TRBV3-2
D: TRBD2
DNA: TGTGCCAGTGGACTAGCGGGAGCAGATACGCAGTATTTT
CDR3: CASGLAGADTQYF

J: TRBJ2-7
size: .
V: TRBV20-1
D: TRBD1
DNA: TGCAGTGCTAGTAAGGGGACAGGGAACGAGCAGTACTTC
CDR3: CSASKGTGNEQYF

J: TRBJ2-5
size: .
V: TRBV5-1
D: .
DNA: TGCGCCAGCAGCTCGGGATTTACGTTTTCCCAAGAGACCCAGTACTTC
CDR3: CASSSGFTFSQETQYF

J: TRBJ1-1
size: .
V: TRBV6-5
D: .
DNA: TGTGCCAGCAGTTACGCGGATCTGAACACTGAAGCTTTCTTT
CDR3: CASSYADLNTEAFF

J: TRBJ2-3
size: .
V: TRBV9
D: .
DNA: TGTGCCAGCAGCGAGTTAGAGGCTAGCACAGATACGCAGTATTTT
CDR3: CASSELEASTDTQYF

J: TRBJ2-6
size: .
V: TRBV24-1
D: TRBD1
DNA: TGTGCCACCAGTGACTGGACAGGAAGCTCTGGGGCCAACGTCCTGACTTTC
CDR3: CATSDWTGSSGANVLTF

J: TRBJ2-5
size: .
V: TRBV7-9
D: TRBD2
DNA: TGTGCCAGCAGCTTTGGACTAGCGGGAGTTGAGACCCAGTACTTC
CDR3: CASSFGLAGVETQYF

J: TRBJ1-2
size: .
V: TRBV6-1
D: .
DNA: TGTGCCAGCAGTGAGTGGGGAGCTAACTATGGCTACACCTTC
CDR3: CASSEWGANYGYTF

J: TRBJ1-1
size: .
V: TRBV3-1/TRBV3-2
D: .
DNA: TGTGCCAGCAGCCGCCACGGAGGGCCTACGGATAATAACACTGAAGCTTTCTTT
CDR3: CASSRHGGPTDNNTEAFF

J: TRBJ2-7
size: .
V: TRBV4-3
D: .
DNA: TGCGCCAGCAGCCAAGGCGCGGCAGAGACCTACGAGCAGTACTTC
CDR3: CASSQGAAETYEQYF

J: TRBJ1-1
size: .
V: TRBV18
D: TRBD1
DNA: TGTGCCAGCTCACCATTTGAGGCAGGGGGAGGTACAACTGAAGCTTTCTTT
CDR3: CASSPFEAGGGTTEAFF

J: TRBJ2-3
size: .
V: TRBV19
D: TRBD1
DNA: TGTGCCAGTAGCCCCAGGGGGACCAACACAGATACGCAGTATTTT
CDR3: CASSPRGTNTDTQYF

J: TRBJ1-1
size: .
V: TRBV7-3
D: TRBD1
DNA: TGTGCCAGCAGCTTTCAACAGGGGAGCACTGAAGCTTTCTTT
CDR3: CASSFQQGSTEAFF

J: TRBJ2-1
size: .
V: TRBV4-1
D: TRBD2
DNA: TGCGCCAGCAGCCAATGGGCGGGAGGGCCGTATGAGCAGTTCTTC
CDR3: CASSQWAGGPYEQFF

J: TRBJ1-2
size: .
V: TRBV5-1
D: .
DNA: TGCGCCAGCAGCTTGGATCGACCAGGCGTCGGCTATGGCTACACCTTC
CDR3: CASSLDRPGVGYGYTF

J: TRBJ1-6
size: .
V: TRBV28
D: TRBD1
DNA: TGTGCCAGCAGTTCGCCCCTCAGGGGGCGCGTTTCACCCCTCCACTTT
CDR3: CASSSPLRGRVSPLHF

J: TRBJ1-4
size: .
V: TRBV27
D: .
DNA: TGTGCCAGCAGTTCCCACAGAGTTGCAACTAATGAAAAACTGTTTTTT
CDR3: CASSSHRVATNEKLFF

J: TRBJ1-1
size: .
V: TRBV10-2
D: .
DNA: TGCGCCAGCAGTTCACAGGAACTGATACGGACTGAAGCTTTCTTT
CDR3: CASSSQELIRTEAFF

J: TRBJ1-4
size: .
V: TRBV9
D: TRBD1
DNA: TGTGCCAGCAGCGTAGTGGACCTGGGGAGGACAGGGGACGAAAAACTGTTTTTT
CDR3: CASSVVDLGRTGDEKLFF